This T cell receptor (beta chain) appears in the sequencing data of a study of blood T cells in healthy people across ages. Regarding the study as a whole: No one knew whether donors had CMV, which possibly confounded expanded clonotype changes.

PCR was performed a second time for about 7 to 12 cycles using a sample-barcoded 5' primer and a J-beta primer mix. TCRdb re-analysed the 5' RACE reads in MiXCR, keeping a single row per CDR3 protein. In the table there are over 950,000 distinct CDR3 sequences, about 53% of which are singletons. A word on this clonotype: What it recognizes is unknown.

Trimming stripped 0 bases from V and 4 bases from J, with 10 bases between. The CDR3 extends over 15 amino acids. Germline-derived CDR1 and CDR2 are SGHTA and FQGNSA. The source of this sequence is a woman aged 55-69 years in good health. Sequenced material: blood. The chain employs TRBV7-2 and TRBJ2-1, with a weak D call TRBD1 (6 bases). The CDR3 sequence: CASSLAGTQYNEQFF. The CDR3 bases are TGTGCCAGCAGCTTAGCCGGGACACAATACAATGAGCAGTTCTTC. Based on the CDR3 plus reference TRBV7-2 and TRBJ2-1, the full variable domain is GAGVSQSPSNKVTEKGKDVELRCDPISGHTALYWYRQSLGQGLEFLIYFQGNSAPDKSGLPSDRFSAERTGGSVSTLTIQRTQQEDSAVYLCASSLAGTQYNEQFFGPGTRLTVL.